A selection of T cell receptor beta chains follows, all from one sample in a study of cytomegalovirus exposure and HLA in healthy donors. TCRdb's table, derived via immunoSEQ multiplex PCR, lists solely in-frame clones and lacks some. The profile covers under 45,000 clones, with under 65% appearing a single time and around 8.7% taken by the ten largest. Sample: PBMCs. The receptors derive from a human donor in good health. Both conserved end residues are part of each CDR3. D genes are given only for firm matches. The size field is filled for only some rows; it gives once, few, many or a size class.

j_call,clone_size,d_call,v_call,cdr3_aa,cdr3_nt
TRBJ1-4,.,.,TRBV7-2,CASSLRGRSTTNEKLFF,TGTGCCAGCAGCTTACGCGGCAGAAGTACAACTAATGAAAAACTGTTTTTT
TRBJ1-2,.,.,TRBV30,CAWSGGGIYTF,TGTGCCTGGAGTGGGGGAGGGATCTACACCTTC
TRBJ1-5,.,TRBD1,TRBV9,CASSVGGTENQPQHF,TGTGCCAGCAGCGTAGGCGGGACAGAAAATCAGCCCCAGCATTTT
TRBJ2-1,.,.,TRBV18,CASSLRESYNEQFF,TGTGCCAGCTCACTGAGGGAGTCCTACAATGAGCAGTTCTTC
TRBJ1-3,few,.,TRBV4-2,CASSQDSPTVYSGNTIYF,TGTGCCAGCAGCCAAGATAGTCCCACAGTCTACTCTGGAAACACCATATATTTT
TRBJ1-5,few,.,TRBV5-8,CASSLVGPALQPQHF,TGTGCCAGCAGCTTGGTTGGGCCCGCCCTTCAGCCCCAGCATTTT
TRBJ1-6,once,.,TRBV9,CASSVESSYNSPLHF,TGTGCCAGCAGCGTAGAGAGCTCCTATAATTCACCCCTCCACTTT
TRBJ1-6,.,TRBD1,TRBV2,CASSETGRLNNSPLHF,TGTGCCAGCAGTGAGACAGGGAGACTCAATAATTCACCCCTCCACTTT
TRBJ1-5,.,TRBD1,TRBV2,CASSEQGGPNQPQHF,TGTGCCAGCAGTGAACAGGGGGGCCCCAATCAGCCCCAGCATTTT
TRBJ1-3,few,TRBD1,TRBV6-6,CASRRTGGAVGNTIYF,TGTGCCAGCAGACGGACAGGGGGTGCAGTCGGGAACACCATATATTTT